Sequencing of this T cell receptor beta chain was carried out in a study of blood T cell repertoires in COVID-19. Study details: COVID-19 samples collected from the United States, Italy and Spain covered acute and convalescent phases. Sources were T cells, B-cell-depleted T cells, or PBMCs; the material itself was cDNA or gDNA.

J gave up 0 bases and V 2 bases, and 4 bases lay outside the gene matches. Germline CDR1 SGHVS, CDR2 FQNEAQ. The CDR3 has 16 residues. Study processing details: Scientists estimated how many nucleated cells there were by amplifying reference gene primers. Clones were read by immunoSEQ multiplex PCR, and TCRdb kept only the in-frame ones, dropping some. That table gives V, J and clone size, and the DNA gave D and trimming. The profile shows under 250,000 clones, 92% of them singletons. This rearrangement joins TRBV7-8 to TRBJ1-3, with 7 bases lining up with TRBD1. Sample: peripheral blood. The sequence was obtained from a man younger than 40 with acute or convalescent COVID-19. In DNA, the CDR3 is TGTGCCAGCAGCTTACCGGACAGGAGCTCTGGAAACACCATATATTTT. Amino acids: CASSLPDRSSGNTIYF.